The 20 T cell receptor beta chains in this list originate from one sample, sequenced in a study of cytomegalovirus exposure and HLA in healthy donors. The repertoire was sequenced with immunoSEQ multiplex PCR; TCRdb's copy has only in-frame clones and lacks some. This sample has 150,000 to 200,000 clones; approximately 80% occur once, and the top ten carry about an eighth. Specimen: PBMCs. These receptors came from a woman aged 25-40 years in good health and CMV-seropositive.

The chain couples TRBV19 to TRBJ2-7, with D unclear. Trimming took 10 bases from V and 4 from J, leaving 20 bases between them. Germline loops: CDR1 LNHDA, CDR2 SQIVND (reference sequence). The length of the CDR3 is 14 residues. CDR3 coding DNA: TGTGCCACCACAGAATCCCCCGGATCATACGAGCAGTACTTC. It specifies CATTESPGSYEQYF.

This sequence joins TRBV7-2 and TRBJ1-2; TRBD1 agrees at 8 bases. CDR3 length: 13 amino acids. Germline V CDR1 and CDR2: SGHTA, FQGNSA. Trimming at V came to 6 bases and at J to 6 bases, leaving 6 bases not matched to a gene. CDR3 nucleotide sequence: TGTGCCAGCAGGCTTCAGGGGGCGCATGGCTACACCTTC. As protein: CASRLQGAHGYTF.

The chain links TRBV18 to TRBJ1-5; 7 nucleotides align to TRBD1. This CDR3 region has 16 residues. V dropped 5 bases and J dropped 2; count of bases not matched to a gene: 9. Germline CDR1 and CDR2: KGHSH and LQKENI. As DNA, the CDR3 is TGTGCCAGCTCAACAGGACAGGTTCGTGGCAATCAGCCCCAGCATTTT. Encoded protein: CASSTGQVRGNQPQHF.

J is TRBJ1-2 and V is TRBV25-1; TRBD1 matches at 7 bases. The V segment lost 4 bases and the J segment 6 bases; nucleotides outside the gene matches: 11. CDR3 size: 15 residues. Germline V gene lookup returns CDR1 MGHDK and CDR2 SYGVNS. For the CDR3, the DNA is TGTGCCAGCAGTGCCCGGGCGGAGGGGGCAGATGGCTACACCTTC. Translated: CASSARAEGADGYTF.

The rearrangement uses TRBV2 and TRBJ1-2; TRBD1 aligns across 7 bases. The CDR3 has 14 residues. V trimming: 9 bases; J trimming: 2 bases; junction bases outside the gene matches: 9. In germline, CDR1 is SNHLY, CDR2 FYNNEI. CDR3 sequence: CARTGVATNYGYTF. Written as DNA, the CDR3 is TGTGCCAGAACAGGGGTGGCCACAAACTATGGCTACACCTTC.

The CDR3 region is CASSGGQGFYEQYF. The CDR3 nucleotides read TGTGCCAGCAGCGGGGGACAGGGATTCTACGAGCAGTACTTC. This sequence joins TRBV5-6 and TRBJ2-7; 9 bases line up with TRBD1. The CDR3 sequence is 14 residues long. The trim removed 4 bases at V and 3 bases at J, leaving 5 bases unmatched. CDR1 is SGHDT, CDR2 YYEEEE, per germline.

This clone was detected only once. The gene calls are TRBV28 and TRBJ2-3, with 10 bases identical to TRBD1. Germline V gene lookup returns CDR1 MDHEN and CDR2 SYDVKM. Trimming at V came to 4 bases and at J to 4 bases, leaving 8 bases not matched to a gene. This CDR3 comprises 16 residues. CDR3 DNA sequence: TGTGCCAGCAGTTCCCCGGGACAGGGGATAGCAGATACGCAGTATTTT. The encoded protein is CASSSPGQGIADTQYF.

This chain links TRBV5-4 with TRBJ1-1; TRBD1 might be the D (5 bases). The germline V gene encodes CDR1 SGHNT and CDR2 YYREEE (reference sequence). The V gene lost 4 bases and the J gene lost 4 bases, with 14 bases spanning the gap. The CDR3 is made up of 14 amino acids. The CDR3 nucleotides are TGTGCCAGCAGCCCGACAGTCATAGGCACTGAAGCTTTCTTT. Its protein product is CASSPTVIGTEAFF.

The gene calls are TRBV5-1 and TRBJ2-5; D perhaps matches TRBD1 (5 bases). With 5 bases removed from V and 5 bases from J, the gap between germline ends came to 7 bases. The germline V gene has CDR1 SGHRS and CDR2 YFSETQ. CDR3 length equals 11 residues. The CDR3 DNA follows: TGCGCCAGCAGAGGGGCGGAGACCCAGTACTTC. Translation gives CASRGAETQYF.

The rearrangement uses TRBV10-1 and TRBJ2-1; 7 nucleotides match TRBD2. The CDR3 is 14 amino acids. Trimming took 5 bases from V and 8 from J; bases not matched to a gene: 9. Germline lookup yields CDR1 WNHNN and CDR2 SYGVQD (reference sequence). The CDR3 sequence is CASSPGGGGDEQFF. As DNA, the CDR3 is TGCGCCAGCAGTCCGGGAGGAGGCGGCGATGAGCAGTTCTTC.

The chain employs TRBV6-1 and TRBJ2-7; a weak D match, TRBD2 (6 bases). In germline, CDR1 is MNHNS, CDR2 SASEGT. Trimming took off 7 bases at V and 7 bases at J, with 17 bases between the two ends. The CDR3 has 13 residues. CDR3 sequence (DNA): TGTGCCAGCACACTCACTCGGGAGCAGGAGCAGTACTTC. The encoded protein is CASTLTREQEQYF.

The V and J genes are TRBV5-4 and TRBJ1-2; 9 bases line up with TRBD1. The CDR3 loop spans 15 amino acids. The J segment lost 2 bases and the V segment lost 5 bases, leaving 7 bases of the junction unmatched. Germline CDR1 is SGHNT and CDR2 is YYREEE (reference sequence). CDR3 sequence: CASSPGQGRNYGYTF. CDR3 sequence (DNA): TGTGCCAGCAGTCCAGGACAGGGGAGGAACTATGGCTACACCTTC.

CDR3 loop: CASSLGDRAYEQYF. The CDR3 bases are TGTGCCAGCAGCTTGGGGGACAGAGCCTACGAGCAGTACTTC. The V gene is TRBV5-4, the J gene TRBJ2-7; the match to TRBD1 covers 7 bases. The CDR3 contains 14 residues. V shed 0 bases and J 2 bases; nucleotides not matched to a gene: 2. CDR1 SGHNT and CDR2 YYREEE come from the germline V gene (reference sequence).

The chain carries TRBV9 and TRBJ1-1; the D gene is possibly TRBD1 (6 bases). There are 14 residues in the CDR3. Germline values: CDR1 SGDLS, CDR2 YYNGEE. The V end lost 4 bases, the J end lost 0 bases, and 10 bases lay between the germline ends. CDR3 sequence: CASSPGDMNTEAFF. The CDR3 nucleotides are TGTGCCAGCAGCCCAGGGGATATGAACACTGAAGCTTTCTTT.

The chain is built from TRBV4-2 and TRBJ1-1, with 7 bases lining up with TRBD1. V trimming: 0 bases; J trimming: 11 bases; junction bases outside the gene matches: 9. The CDR3 length is 14 residues. The germline V gene has CDR1 LGHNA and CDR2 YNFKEQ. CDR3 DNA: TGTGCCAGCAGCCAAGAGACAGGGCCGGGTCCCGCTTTCTTT. The encoded protein is CASSQETGPGPAFF.

The CDR3 nucleotides are TGCGCCAGCAGCCAAGGAGTCTATGGCTACACCTTC. The encoded protein is CASSQGVYGYTF. V usage is TRBV4-1 and J usage is TRBJ1-2; D is uncertain. The CDR3 has 12 residues. Germline CDR1 MGHRA, CDR2 YSYEKL. V was clipped by 1 base and J by 4 bases, with 4 bases between them.

V and J are TRBV27 and TRBJ1-5, with TRBD1 matching 9 bases. V gave up 5 bases and J gave up 7 bases; unmatched junction bases: 15. CDR3 length: 17 residues. CDR1 is MNHEY and CDR2 is SMNVEV in the germline V gene (reference sequence). As DNA, the CDR3 is TGTGCCAGCAGTCCTCGATCGGGACAGGGTATAGAGCAGCCCCAGCATTTT. Amino acids: CASSPRSGQGIEQPQHF.

The chain uses TRBV5-1 and TRBJ1-3; D is undetermined. This CDR3 has 14 amino acids. Looked up from germline, CDR1 is SGHRS and CDR2 is YFSETQ. Deletions cut 2 bases from V and 3 bases from J, with 9 bases between. The CDR3 DNA is TGCGCCAGCAGCTTTCGGGGAGGTGGAAACACCATATATTTT. It is translated as CASSFRGGGNTIYF. The whole variable domain, remainder taken from reference TRBV5-1 and TRBJ1-3, is KAGVTQTPRYLIKTRGQQVTLSCSPISGHRSVSWYQQTPGQGLQFLFEYFSETQRNKGNFPGRFSGRQFSNSRSEMNVSTLELGDSALYLCASSFRGGGNTIYFGEGSWLTVV.

The CDR3 sequence: CASSPRQRDYEQYF. CDR3 bases: TGTGCCAGCAGCCCCCGACAGAGAGATTACGAGCAGTACTTC. V usage is TRBV13 and J usage is TRBJ2-7; perhaps TRBD1 as D (5 bases). From germline, CDR1 is PRHDT and CDR2 FYEKMQ (reference sequence). Trimming removed 5 bases from V and 4 bases from J, with 15 bases in between. CDR3 length equals 14 residues.

The rearrangement links TRBV5-1 to TRBJ2-5, with 8 positions matching TRBD2. Germline CDR1 and CDR2: SGHRS and YFSETQ. The CDR3 has 13 residues. J lost 4 bases, V lost 4 bases, and 3 bases had no gene match. DNA for the CDR3: TGCGCCAGCAGCCCCCGGGGGGGAGAGACCCAGTACTTC. Translation gives CASSPRGGETQYF. Drawing the rest from reference TRBV5-1 and TRBJ2-5, the complete variable domain is KAGVTQTPRYLIKTRGQQVTLSCSPISGHRSVSWYQQTPGQGLQFLFEYFSETQRNKGNFPGRFSGRQFSNSRSEMNVSTLELGDSALYLCASSPRGGETQYFGPGTRLLVL.